This T cell receptor (beta chain) appears in the sequencing data of a study of early stage breast cancer tumors. The wider study: Invasive lobular carcinomas made up about 30% of the 12 ER+/PR+/HER2- tumors. Roughly 10-fold was the mean read coverage per sample.

The data were produced by immunoSEQ multiplex PCR, yet TCRdb's version contains in-frame clones alone and is incomplete. The table records some 9,700 clones, around 78% of them present only once. Germline lookup yields CDR1 SGHTA and CDR2 FQGNSA. The CDR3 is made up of 15 amino acids. The trim removed 3 bases at V and 4 bases at J, leaving 6 bases unmatched. Study conclusions and caveats: Blood repertoires resembled normal breast more than tumor.

Turning to this clone: Its antigen is unknown.

This sequence originates from a person in their forties with breast cancer. Sequenced input: normal breast tissue next to the tumor. This chain connects TRBV7-2 to TRBJ2-7; 10 bases map to TRBD2. The chain's CDR3 is CASSFLAGDSYEQYF. The CDR3 nucleotides are TGTGCCAGCAGCTTTCTAGCGGGGGACTCTTACGAGCAGTACTTC.